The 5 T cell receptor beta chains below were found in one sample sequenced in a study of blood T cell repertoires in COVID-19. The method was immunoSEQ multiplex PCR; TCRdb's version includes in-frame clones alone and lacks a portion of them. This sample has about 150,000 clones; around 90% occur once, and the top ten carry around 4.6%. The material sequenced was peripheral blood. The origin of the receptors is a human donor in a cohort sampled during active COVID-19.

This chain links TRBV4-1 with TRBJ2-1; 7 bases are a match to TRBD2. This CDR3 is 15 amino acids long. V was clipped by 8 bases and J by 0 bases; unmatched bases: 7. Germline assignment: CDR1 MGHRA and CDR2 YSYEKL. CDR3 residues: CASGMGGSSYNEQFF. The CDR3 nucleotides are TGCGCCAGCGGTATGGGGGGGAGCTCCTACAATGAGCAGTTCTTC.

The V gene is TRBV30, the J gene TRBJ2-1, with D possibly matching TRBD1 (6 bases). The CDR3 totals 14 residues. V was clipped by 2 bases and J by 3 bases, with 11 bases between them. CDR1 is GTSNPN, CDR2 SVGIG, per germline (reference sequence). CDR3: CAWSRDRSYNEQFF. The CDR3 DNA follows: TGTGCCTGGAGTCGAGACAGGAGCTACAATGAGCAGTTCTTC. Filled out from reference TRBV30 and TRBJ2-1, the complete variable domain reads SQTIHQWPATLVQPVGSPLSLECTVEGTSNPNLYWYRQAAGRGLQLLFYSVGIGQISSEVPQNLSASRPQDRQFILSSKKLLLSDSGFYLCAWSRDRSYNEQFFGPGTRLTVL.

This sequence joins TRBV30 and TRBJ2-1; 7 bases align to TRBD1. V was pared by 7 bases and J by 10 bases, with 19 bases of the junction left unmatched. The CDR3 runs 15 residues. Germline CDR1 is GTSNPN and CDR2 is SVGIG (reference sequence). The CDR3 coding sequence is TGTGCCTCACCCACAAAGGGGGACCAGACAGGGGAGCAGTTCTTC. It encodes CASPTKGDQTGEQFF.

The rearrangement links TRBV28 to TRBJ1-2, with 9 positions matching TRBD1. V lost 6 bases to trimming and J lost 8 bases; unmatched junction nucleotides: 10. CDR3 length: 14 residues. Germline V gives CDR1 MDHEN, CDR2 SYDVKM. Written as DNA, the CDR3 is TGTGCCAGCAGCCCCCCGGGACAGGGATGGGGCTACACCTTC. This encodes CASSPPGQGWGYTF.

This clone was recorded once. As DNA, the CDR3 is TGTGCCAGCAGCCTAGAAGGGGGATACGAGCAGTACTTC. It translates to CASSLEGGYEQYF. This chain uses TRBV9 with TRBJ2-7; TRBD1 is a possible D gene (6 bases). The germline V and J ends were trimmed by 4 bases and 4 bases, with 12 bases remaining between them. The germline CDR1 and CDR2 sequences are SGDLS and YYNGEE. The CDR3 runs to 13 residues. The whole variable domain, filled in from reference TRBV9 and TRBJ2-7, reads DSGVTQTPKHLITATGQRVTLRCSPRSGDLSVYWYQQSLDQGLQFLIQYYNGEERAKGNILERFSAQQFPDLHSELNLSSLELGDSALYFCASSLEGGYEQYFGPGTRLTVT.